This TCR beta chain derives from a study of T cell changes during pregnancy in multiple sclerosis. Some clones are missing from TCRdb's copy, which holds only in-frame ones; the method was immunoSEQ multiplex PCR. The data show fewer than 90,000 clones, roughly 89% seen once. Sequencing was performed on peripheral blood, taken in the second trimester of pregnancy. This receptor was obtained from a female donor with multiple sclerosis, enrolled in a pregnancy study.

Here the CDR3 reads CASGLRSGWGDTQYF. The CDR3 DNA reads TGTGCCAGCGGGTTAAGGAGCGGGTGGGGAGATACGCAGTATTTT. This chain links TRBV7-6 with TRBJ2-3; a possible D gene is TRBD2 (6 bases). This CDR3 contains 15 residues. CDR1 and CDR2 from the germline V gene are SGHVS and FNYEAQ. Trimming removed 8 bases at V and 5 bases at J, with 20 bases between.